The 23 T cell receptor beta chains listed next were all sequenced from one sample in a study of technical replicates of blood from several donors. Data came from immunoSEQ multiplex PCR; TCRdb stores just in-frame clones and leaves some out. The sample contains about 72,000 clones, over 85% of which appear only once. Sequences were obtained from T cells isolated from PBMCs. The receptor source for this set is a human donor in good health.

The chain links TRBV11-3 to TRBJ2-6; unclear D gene. With 3 bases removed from V and 0 bases from J, the gap between germline ends came to 9 bases. The CDR3 is 16 amino acids. CDR1 is SGHNT and CDR2 is YENEEA in the germline V gene. The DNA of the CDR3 is TGTGCCAGCAGCTTTGAGGTTCCCTCTGGGGCCAACGTCCTGACTTTC. This encodes CASSFEVPSGANVLTF.

V usage is TRBV11-2 and J usage is TRBJ1-5; tentatively, D is TRBD1 (5 bases). Trimming cost V 0 bases and J 7 bases, with 16 bases left between them. This CDR3 has 16 residues. The germline gives CDR1 SGHAT, CDR2 FQNNGV. CDR3 DNA: TGTGCCAGCAGCTTAGAAAGTCAGGGAGGAATACAGCCCCAGCATTTT. It is translated as CASSLESQGGIQPQHF.

In its sample, this clone was seen once. The rearrangement joins TRBV7-6 to TRBJ1-2; 9 bases agree with TRBD1. CDR1 SGHVS and CDR2 FNYEAQ come from the germline V gene. V lost 4 bases to trimming and J lost 5 bases; unmatched junction nucleotides: 8. The CDR3 sequence is 15 residues long. The CDR3 DNA follows: TGTGCCAGCAGCTCCCGGGGACAGGGAAATTATGGCTACACCTTC. It translates to CASSSRGQGNYGYTF.

The chain combines TRBV5-1 with TRBJ2-3; TRBD2 aligns across 8 bases. CDR1 and CDR2 from the germline V gene are SGHRS and YFSETQ. The ends lost 4 bases at V and 6 bases at J; junction bases unmatched: 4. This CDR3 has 13 amino acids. The CDR3 DNA is TGCGCCAGCAGCCTGACTAGCGACGATACGCAGTATTTT. Translating gives CASSLTSDDTQYF.

J is TRBJ2-1 and V is TRBV5-6; the match to TRBD2 covers 7 bases. Germline V gene data show CDR1 as SGHDT and CDR2 as YYEEEE. CDR3 length equals 15 residues. The trim removed 0 bases at V and 9 bases at J, leaving 9 bases unmatched. In DNA form, the CDR3 reads TGTGCCAGCAGCTTGGCTGCGGGAGTTTATAGTGAGCAGTTCTTC. Translation: CASSLAAGVYSEQFF.

V gene TRBV6-4 combines with J gene TRBJ2-3; 8 nucleotides match TRBD2. This CDR3 comprises 13 residues. Germline V gene lookup returns CDR1 MRHNA and CDR2 SNTAGT. V gave up 8 bases and J gave up 0 bases; unmatched junction bases: 1. CDR3 in amino acids: CASRGGSTDTQYF. DNA of the CDR3: TGTGCCAGCCGGGGGGGGAGCACAGATACGCAGTATTTT.

The V gene is TRBV6-4, the J gene TRBJ2-2; the match to TRBD1 covers 8 bases. This CDR3 is built from 15 residues. V dropped 3 bases and J dropped 4; count of bases not matched to a gene: 4. Germline V gene lookup returns CDR1 MRHNA and CDR2 SNTAGT. In DNA, the CDR3 is TGTGCCAGCAGTGAGGGCAGGGGGCGCACCGGGGAGCTGTTTTTT. This encodes CASSEGRGRTGELFF.

The V call is TRBV7-9, the J call TRBJ2-5; possible D gene TRBD2, 6 bases. The CDR3 is 15 amino acids. V lost 6 bases to trimming and J lost 2 bases, with 16 bases between them. In germline, CDR1 is SEHNR, CDR2 FQNEAQ (reference sequence). The CDR3 sequence is CASRRLASIQETQYF. The CDR3 bases are TGTGCCAGCAGGAGGCTAGCGTCAATTCAAGAGACCCAGTACTTC.

The chain combines TRBV6-1 with TRBJ2-3, with D maybe TRBD2 (6 bases). With 1 base removed from V and 8 bases from J, the gap between germline ends came to 10 bases. This CDR3 is built from 13 residues. Germline V gene data show CDR1 as MNHNS and CDR2 as SASEGT. The CDR3 nucleotides read TGTGCCAGCAGTGAAGGGTCCGGGGGTACGCAGTATTTT. It yields the protein CASSEGSGGTQYF.

The chain is built from TRBV11-2 and TRBJ1-1; possibly TRBD1 for D (5 bases). Germline assignment: CDR1 SGHAT and CDR2 FQNNGV. The CDR3 sequence is 14 residues long. Trimming pared 5 bases from V and 3 bases from J, leaving 13 bases between. The CDR3 sequence is CASSKTWGDTEAFF. The CDR3 DNA reads as TGTGCCAGCAGCAAAACGTGGGGGGACACTGAAGCTTTCTTT.

The V and J genes are TRBV4-3 and TRBJ1-1, with 7 bases that match TRBD1. Germline CDR1 and CDR2: LGHNA and YSLEER. The V and J ends lost 0 bases and 4 bases, in that order; junction bases with no gene match: 14. The CDR3 loop spans 18 amino acids. The DNA of the CDR3 is TGCGCCAGCAGCCAAGATCCGCAGGGGGGCAGCCTAGGCACTGAAGCTTTCTTT. Its translation is CASSQDPQGGSLGTEAFF.

The chain couples TRBV6-5 to TRBJ2-7, with 8 bases matching TRBD1. This CDR3 has 14 amino acids. V gave up 6 bases and J gave up 2 bases; unmatched junction bases: 6. Looked up from germline, CDR1 is MNHEY and CDR2 is SVGAGI. This chain's CDR3 is CASSVTGETYEQYF. The CDR3 DNA sequence: TGTGCCAGCAGCGTGACAGGGGAAACCTACGAGCAGTACTTC.

CDR3 bases: TGTGCCAGCAGCCCACCTACAGGCGAGAACACTGAAGCTTTCTTT. The encoded protein is CASSPPTGENTEAFF. The chain carries TRBV7-3 and TRBJ1-1, with a tentative D call TRBD1 (5 bases). V lost 5 bases and J 1 base, leaving 14 bases between the germline ends. The CDR3 contains 15 residues. Per germline, CDR1 SGHTA and CDR2 FQGTGA. Filled out from reference TRBV7-3 and TRBJ1-1, the complete variable domain reads GAGVSQTPSNKVTEKGKYVELRCDPISGHTALYWYRQSLGQGPEFLIYFQGTGAADDSGLPNDRFFAVRPEGSVSTLKIQRTERGDSAVYLCASSPPTGENTEAFFGQGTRLTVV.

V and J are TRBV27 and TRBJ2-7, with D possibly matching TRBD2 (6 bases). V lost 3 bases and J 5 bases, leaving 8 bases between the germline ends. CDR1 MNHEY and CDR2 SMNVEV come from the germline V gene (reference sequence). This CDR3 contains 12 residues. CDR3 sequence reads: CASSFRGNEQYF. The DNA of the CDR3 is TGTGCCAGCAGTTTTCGGGGGAACGAGCAGTACTTC.

The chain employs TRBV9 and TRBJ2-1; the match to TRBD1 covers 8 bases. The CDR3 has 15 amino acids. The V gene's germline CDR1 is SGDLS and CDR2 YYNGEE. V dropped 4 bases and J dropped 3; count of bases not matched to a gene: 6. CDR3 in DNA: TGTGCCAGCAGCATCCAGGGGGCTATCTACAATGAGCAGTTCTTC. Amino acid sequence: CASSIQGAIYNEQFF.

This clone has just one count. The chain combines TRBV10-3 with TRBJ2-7, with D maybe TRBD1 (6 bases). The germline gives CDR1 ENHRY, CDR2 SYGVKD. V dropped 6 bases and J dropped 0 bases, with 12 bases sitting between them. The CDR3 spans 14 residues. The CDR3 nucleotides are TGTGCCATCAGCCTGGGACACGACTCCTACGAGCAGTACTTC. Amino acid sequence: CAISLGHDSYEQYF.

The V gene is TRBV9, the J gene TRBJ2-7, with D maybe TRBD2 (5 bases). The CDR3 spans 14 residues. Trimming took off 0 bases at V and 3 bases at J, with 10 bases between the two ends. CDR1 is SGDLS and CDR2 is YYNGEE in the germline V gene. Written as DNA, the CDR3 is TGTGCCAGCAGCGTAGCGCAGGCGGGCTACGAGCAGTACTTC. This sequence encodes CASSVAQAGYEQYF.

The CDR3 sequence is CASTQGLRANEKLFF. CDR3 nucleotides: TGTGCCAGCACTCAGGGGTTGAGGGCTAATGAAAAACTGTTTTTT. The V and J genes are TRBV2 and TRBJ1-4; TRBD1 is a possible D gene (6 bases). The CDR3 runs to 15 residues. Trimming left V 7 bases short and J 3 bases short, with 15 bases between. Germline V gene data show CDR1 as SNHLY and CDR2 as FYNNEI.

The table lists this clone with a few counts. The rearrangement joins TRBV27 to TRBJ2-2, with 8 positions matching TRBD2. CDR1 and CDR2 from the germline V gene are MNHEY and SMNVEV (reference sequence). V was pared by 7 bases and J by 3 bases, with 10 bases of the junction left unmatched. This CDR3 region has 16 residues. The CDR3 DNA follows: TGTGCCAGCAATCGTGAGGCGGGACTAGACACCGGGGAGCTGTTTTTT. This gives the protein CASNREAGLDTGELFF.

The table lists this clone with a few counts. The chain couples TRBV9 to TRBJ1-1; tentatively, D is TRBD1 (5 bases). This CDR3 spans 16 amino acids. Trimming took 0 bases from V and 4 from J, leaving 16 bases between them. CDR1 and CDR2 (germline): SGDLS, YYNGEE. Written as DNA, the CDR3 is TGTGCCAGCAGCGTAGGGACATCCCCTAGGAGCACTGAAGCTTTCTTT. Translated: CASSVGTSPRSTEAFF.

The J gene is TRBJ2-1, the V gene TRBV7-8; TRBD2 matches 11 bases. V dropped 5 bases and J dropped 3; count of bases not matched to a gene: 3. The CDR3 extends over 15 amino acids. Germline V gene sequence: CDR1 SGHVS, CDR2 FQNEAQ. The CDR3 spells CASSLLAGGYNEQFF. CDR3 DNA: TGTGCCAGCAGCCTTCTAGCGGGAGGCTACAATGAGCAGTTCTTC.

The rearrangement uses TRBV25-1 and TRBJ2-7; no clear D gene. V was trimmed by 7 bases and J by 5 bases, leaving 12 bases between them. CDR1 MGHDK and CDR2 SYGVNS come from the germline V gene. CDR3 size: 12 residues. CDR3 bases: TGTGCCAGCAACGTCGGGTACAACGAGCAGTACTTC. Protein: CASNVGYNEQYF.

In this sample, this clone turned up once. The J gene is TRBJ2-3, the V gene TRBV7-3, with TRBD2 matching 13 bases. The CDR3 is made up of 16 amino acids. Germline V gene data show CDR1 as SGHTA and CDR2 as FQGTGA. J gave up 4 bases and V 5 bases, and 6 bases lay outside the gene matches. CDR3 in amino acids: CASSPTSGRPADTQYF. The CDR3 bases are TGTGCCAGCAGCCCGACTAGCGGGAGGCCGGCAGATACGCAGTATTTT.